This T cell receptor (beta chain) comes out of a study of cytomegalovirus exposure and HLA in healthy donors. Per the germline V gene, CDR1 is SGHNT and CDR2 is YYREEE (reference sequence). This CDR3 comprises 15 residues. V lost 4 bases, J lost 4 bases, and 17 bases lay in between. Libraries were prepared by immunoSEQ multiplex PCR; TCRdb keeps only in-frame clonotypes and omits some of them. This table holds some 270,000 clones, 86% found once. The source of this sequence is a woman in her late teens or twenties in good health and CMV-seronegative. The chain employs TRBV5-4 and TRBJ1-1, with D unclear. The sequenced sample was PBMCs. CDR3 nucleotide sequence: TGTGCCAGCAGCCCGTTCCGACAAGGCTCCACTGAAGCTTTCTTT. It codes for CASSPFRQGSTEAFF.